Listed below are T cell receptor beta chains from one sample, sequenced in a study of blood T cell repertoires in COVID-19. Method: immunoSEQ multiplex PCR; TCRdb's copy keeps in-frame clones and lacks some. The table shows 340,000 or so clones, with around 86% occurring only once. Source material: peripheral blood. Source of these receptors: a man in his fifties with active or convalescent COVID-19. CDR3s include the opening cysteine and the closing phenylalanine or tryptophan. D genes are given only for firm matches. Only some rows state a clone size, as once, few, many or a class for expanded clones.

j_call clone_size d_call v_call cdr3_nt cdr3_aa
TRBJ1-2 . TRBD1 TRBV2 TGTGCCAGCAGTTCAGAAGGGACAGGTGGCTACACCTTC CASSSEGTGGYTF
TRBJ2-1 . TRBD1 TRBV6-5 TGTGCCAGCAGGACAGGGGGGTCCTACAATGAGCAGTTCTTC CASRTGGSYNEQFF
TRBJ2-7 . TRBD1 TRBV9 TGTGCCAGCAGCGTAGGATTACAGGGGTCCTACGAGCAGTACTTC CASSVGLQGSYEQYF
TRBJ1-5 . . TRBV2 TGTGCCAGCCGCCTTCAGGGGTCCCATAGCAATCAGCCCCAGCATTTT CASRLQGSHSNQPQHF
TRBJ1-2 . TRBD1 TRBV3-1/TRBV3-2 TGTGCCAGCAGCCAAGATGTCACGGACAGGGGACGTGGCTACACCTTC CASSQDVTDRGRGYTF
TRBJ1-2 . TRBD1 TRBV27 TGTGCCAGCAGACTAAAGCCAACAGGGGTTTATGGCTACACCTTC CASRLKPTGVYGYTF
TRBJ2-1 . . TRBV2 TGTGCCAGCACTCTTTCCTCGGTTACTTACAATGAGCAGTTCTTC CASTLSSVTYNEQFF
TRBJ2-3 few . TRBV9 TGTGCCAGCAGCGTATCCCCTAATAAATCCCCACAGTATTTT CASSVSPNKSPQYF
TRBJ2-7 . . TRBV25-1 TGTGCCAGCAGTGATTTCAAGGTTGGGGCTCGGCAGTACTTC CASSDFKVGARQYF
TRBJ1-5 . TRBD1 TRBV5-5 TGTGCCAGCAGGTACGGGACAGGGAATCAGCCCCAGCATTTT CASRYGTGNQPQHF
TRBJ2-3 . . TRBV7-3 TGTGCCAGCAGCTTGACTTACACAGATACGCAGTATTTT CASSLTYTDTQYF
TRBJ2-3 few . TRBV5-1 TGCGCCAGCAGCTTGGAGGGGAAAGATACGCAGTATTTT CASSLEGKDTQYF
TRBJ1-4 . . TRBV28 TGTGCCAGCAGTTTAACTTATCTTGCAACTAATGAAAAACTGTTTTTT CASSLTYLATNEKLFF
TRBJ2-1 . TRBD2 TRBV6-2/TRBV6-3 TGTGCCAGCAGTTACAGGGTAGCGGGAGGTGAGCAGTTCTTC CASSYRVAGGEQFF
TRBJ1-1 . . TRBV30 TGTGCCTGCCACACAGGGAGTAGCACTGAAGCTTTCTTT CACHTGSSTEAFF
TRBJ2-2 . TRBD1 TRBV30 TGTGCCTGGAAGGCTCGGGACAGGGACACCGGGGAGCTGTTTTTT CAWKARDRDTGELFF
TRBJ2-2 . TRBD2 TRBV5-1 TGCGCCAGCAGCTTGGGGTCCGGGACTAGCGGGAACACCGGGGAGCTGTTTTTT CASSLGSGTSGNTGELFF
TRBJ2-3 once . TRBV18 TGTGCCAGCTCAACCCGATTACAGGCAACAGATACGCAGTATTTT CASSTRLQATDTQYF
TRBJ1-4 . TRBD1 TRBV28 TGTGCCAGCAGTTTAATTGCCCAGGGGGGCGAAAAACTGTTTTTT CASSLIAQGGEKLFF
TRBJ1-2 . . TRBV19 TGTGCCAGTGGGGCTGGGGCCCCTCTCTATGGCTACACCTTC CASGAGAPLYGYTF
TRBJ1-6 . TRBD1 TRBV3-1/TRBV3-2 TGTGCCAGCAGTCCCGGCGGGACAGGCACTTCACCCCTCCACTTT CASSPGGTGTSPLHF
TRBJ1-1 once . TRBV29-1 TGCAGCGTTGGTCGGGGTATGAACACTGAAGCTTTCTTT CSVGRGMNTEAFF
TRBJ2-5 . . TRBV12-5 TGTGCTAGTCGGGCAGGGGACCAAGAGACCCAGTACTTC CASRAGDQETQYF
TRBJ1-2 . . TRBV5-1 TGCGCCAGCAGCTTTGACAGCTATGGCTACACCTTC CASSFDSYGYTF
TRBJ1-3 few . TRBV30 TGTGCCTGGAGTTTCTCCGGAGGAAGGGCCAACTCTGGAAACACCATATATTTT CAWSFSGGRANSGNTIYF
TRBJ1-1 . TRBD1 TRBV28 TGTGCCAGCAGTCCGGAATCGACAGGGGGAGCTTTCTTT CASSPESTGGAFF
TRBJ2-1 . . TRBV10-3 TGTGCCATCAGTGAGTCGTATGGCGGAGACGTCAATGAGCAGTTCTTC CAISESYGGDVNEQFF
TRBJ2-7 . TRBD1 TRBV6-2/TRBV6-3 TGTGCCAGCAGTACTTGGGACAGTTCCGACGAGCAGTACTTC CASSTWDSSDEQYF
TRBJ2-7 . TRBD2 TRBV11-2 TGTGCCAGCAGCTCCCGACTAGCGGGAAGCGAGCAGTACTTC CASSSRLAGSEQYF
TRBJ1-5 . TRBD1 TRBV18 TGTGCCAGCTCACCTGGGACAGCTCAGCCCCAGCATTTT CASSPGTAQPQHF
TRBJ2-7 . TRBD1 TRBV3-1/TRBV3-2 TGTGCCAGCAGCCAAAATCCAGGGGGCGTGTACGAGCAGTACTTC CASSQNPGGVYEQYF
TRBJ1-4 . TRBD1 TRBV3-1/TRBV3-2 TGTGCCAGCAGCCAAGGGGACAGGATGGGTGAAAAACTGTTTTTT CASSQGDRMGEKLFF
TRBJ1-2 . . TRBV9 TGTGCCAGCAGCGTTGGACAGAACCTTAACTATGGCTACACCTTC CASSVGQNLNYGYTF
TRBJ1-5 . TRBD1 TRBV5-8 TGTGCCAGCAACCGACAGGGACGTGATCAGCCCCAGCATTTT CASNRQGRDQPQHF
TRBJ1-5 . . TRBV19 TGTGCCAGTAGCGCCCTCGACAGTAGCAATCAGCCCCAGCATTTT CASSALDSSNQPQHF
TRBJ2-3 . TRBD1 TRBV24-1 TGTGCCACCAGTGACCCCCGGGACAGGAGCACAGATACGCAGTATTTT CATSDPRDRSTDTQYF
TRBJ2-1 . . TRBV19 TGTGCCAGTAGTATATCCGGACAGTACAATGAGCAGTTCTTC CASSISGQYNEQFF
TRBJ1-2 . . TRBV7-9 TGTGCCAGCAGCTTTTACAGGGATTTAGGCTATGGCTACACCTTC CASSFYRDLGYGYTF
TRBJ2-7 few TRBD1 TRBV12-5 TGTGCTAGTGGTCTCCCCCAAAGGGGGACAGCATACGAGCAGTACTTC CASGLPQRGTAYEQYF
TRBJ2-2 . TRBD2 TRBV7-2 TGTGCCAGCAGGAGCGGGACGAGCACCGGGGAGCTGTTTTTT CASRSGTSTGELFF